A selection of T cell receptor beta chains follows, all from one sample in a study of T cell responses to AZD1222 COVID-19 vaccine. The table came from immunoSEQ multiplex PCR; TCRdb's copy has only in-frame clones and leaves some out. The sample lists roughly 60,000 clones; about 80% were seen once. This specimen was peripheral blood, taken 28 days after the second AZD1222 dose. The receptors derive from an adult who received the AZD1222 COVID-19 vaccine. CDR3s include the opening cysteine and the closing phenylalanine or tryptophan. Fields, in order: J gene, V gene, CDR3 protein.

TRBJ1-3 | TRBV18 | CASSETPQGNTIYF
TRBJ2-2 | TRBV6-1 | CASSDGLAGLRSTGELFF
TRBJ2-5 | TRBV3-1/TRBV3-2 | CASSQEASVGTQYF
TRBJ2-1 | TRBV15 | CATSRVSASYNEQFF
TRBJ1-1 | TRBV6-5 | CASRTGTAMNTEAFF
TRBJ2-7 | TRBV5-1 | CASSETESGSYEQYF
TRBJ1-2 | TRBV3-1/TRBV3-2 | CASSIRPPYGYTF
TRBJ1-1 | TRBV20-1 | CSASGFRQGIGNTEAFF
TRBJ2-2 | TRBV19 | CASRNTGELFF
TRBJ1-1 | TRBV6-2/TRBV6-3 | CASSSFAGEAFF
TRBJ1-6 | TRBV9 | CASSPIGGPNSPLHF
TRBJ1-5 | TRBV19 | CASSIQDSNQPQHF
TRBJ2-1 | TRBV3-1/TRBV3-2 | CASSLRERYNEQFF
TRBJ1-1 | TRBV5-1 | CASSLTSGPEAFF
TRBJ1-6 | TRBV5-1 | CASSRAGGGNSPLHF
TRBJ1-1 | TRBV4-2 | CASSQGTGGGRGLRNTEAFF
TRBJ2-3 | TRBV30 | CACLQGAADTQYF
TRBJ2-1 | TRBV7-8 | CASSLGGGVLRNEQFF
TRBJ1-5 | TRBV6-1 | CASSSGQVVNQPQHF
TRBJ1-1 | TRBV7-3 | CASSSENFGEAFF
TRBJ1-1 | TRBV19 | CASSGAALNTEAFF
TRBJ2-2 | TRBV11-2 | CASSTRLAGGLTNTGELFF
TRBJ2-6 | TRBV7-9 | CASSQTVPSGANVLTF
TRBJ1-6 | TRBV15 | CATSRDGTYNSPLHF
TRBJ2-7 | TRBV18 | CASSLGGSGDEQYF
TRBJ2-1 | TRBV29-1 | CSVLEGNEQFF
TRBJ1-4 | TRBV7-2 | CASSRRDRNEKLFF
TRBJ1-2 | TRBV6-2/TRBV6-3 | CASSSGTGSGYTF
TRBJ1-1 | TRBV5-8 | CASSLEKVGAEAFF
TRBJ2-5 | TRBV5-1 | CASSSGLAGDQETQYF
TRBJ1-1 | TRBV28 | CASSSGQVLTEAFF